This note documents a single T cell receptor beta chain sequence. The data stem from a study of shared clonotypes between healthy human individuals. TCRdb's table, derived via immunoSEQ multiplex PCR, lists solely in-frame clones and lacks some. Seen here are around 1.9 million clones, over 85% observed once, and the top ten hold about 1.7%. Naive CD8 populations comprised CD45RO-negative cells positively selected for CCR7, excluding terminally differentiated effector memory CD45RA+ cells. Germline CDR1 reads SGHNT; CDR2 reads YENEEA. V was clipped by 4 bases and J by 6 bases, with 8 bases between them. CDR3 length: 12 amino acids.

The chain has TRBV11-3 and TRBJ2-3; D gene unclear. This clonotype originated in a man between 18 and 35 years old in good health. Some clones in this sample may be carry-over from other donors' samples. Sequenced material: naive CD8+ T cells from PBMCs. The CDR3 spells CASSWAGDTQYF. DNA of the CDR3: TGTGCCAGCAGCTGGGCCGGGGATACGCAGTATTTT.